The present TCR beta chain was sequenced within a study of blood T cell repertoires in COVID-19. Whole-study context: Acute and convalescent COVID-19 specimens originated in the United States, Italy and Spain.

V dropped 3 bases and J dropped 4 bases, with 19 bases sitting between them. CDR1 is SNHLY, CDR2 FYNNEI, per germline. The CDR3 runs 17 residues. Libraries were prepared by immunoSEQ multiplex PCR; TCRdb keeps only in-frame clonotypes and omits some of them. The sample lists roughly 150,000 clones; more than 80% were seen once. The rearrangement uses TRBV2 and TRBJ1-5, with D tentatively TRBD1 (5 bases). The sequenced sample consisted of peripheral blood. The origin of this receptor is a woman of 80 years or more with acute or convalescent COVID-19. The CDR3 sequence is CASSDPSFGGGNQPQHF. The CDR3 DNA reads TGTGCCAGCAGTGACCCCTCTTTTGGGGGGGGGAATCAGCCCCAGCATTTT.